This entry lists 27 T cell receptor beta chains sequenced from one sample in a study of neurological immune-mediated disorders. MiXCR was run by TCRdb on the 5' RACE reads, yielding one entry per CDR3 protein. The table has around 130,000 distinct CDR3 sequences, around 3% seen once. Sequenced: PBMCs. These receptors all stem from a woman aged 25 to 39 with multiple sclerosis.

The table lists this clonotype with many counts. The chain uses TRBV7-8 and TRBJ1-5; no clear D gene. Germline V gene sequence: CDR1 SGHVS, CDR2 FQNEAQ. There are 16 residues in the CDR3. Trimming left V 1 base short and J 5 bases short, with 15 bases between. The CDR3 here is CASSLGGSSSYQPQHF. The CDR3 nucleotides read TGTGCCAGCAGCTTAGGTGGGAGCTCTTCATATCAGCCCCAGCATTTT.

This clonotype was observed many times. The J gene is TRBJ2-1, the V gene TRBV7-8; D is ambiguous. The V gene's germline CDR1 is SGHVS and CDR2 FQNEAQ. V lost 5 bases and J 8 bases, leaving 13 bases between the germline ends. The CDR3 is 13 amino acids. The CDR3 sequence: CASSKALSDEQFF. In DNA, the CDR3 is TGTGCCAGCAGCAAAGCCTTAAGCGATGAGCAGTTCTTC.

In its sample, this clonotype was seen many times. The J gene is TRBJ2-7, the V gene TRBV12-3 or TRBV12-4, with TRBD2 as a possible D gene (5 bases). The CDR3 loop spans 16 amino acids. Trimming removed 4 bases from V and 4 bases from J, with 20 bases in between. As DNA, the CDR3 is TGTGCCAGCAGTTCCCGGGCGGGCCGAGGGTCATACGAGCAGTACTTC. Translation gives CASSSRAGRGSYEQYF.

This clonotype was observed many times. The CDR3 reads CASSLPKTETQYF. Written as DNA, the CDR3 is TGTGCCAGCAGTTTACCCAAGACGGAGACCCAGTACTTC. The chain carries TRBV12-3 or TRBV12-4 and TRBJ2-5; D gene unclear. Trimming pared 2 bases from V and 5 bases from J, leaving 9 bases between. The length of the CDR3 is 13 residues.

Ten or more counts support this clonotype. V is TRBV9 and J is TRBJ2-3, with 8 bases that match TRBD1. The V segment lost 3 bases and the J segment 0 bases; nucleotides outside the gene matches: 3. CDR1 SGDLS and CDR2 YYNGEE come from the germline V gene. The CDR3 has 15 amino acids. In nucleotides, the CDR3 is TGTGCCAGCAGCGCGGGACAGGTTAGCACAGATACGCAGTATTTT. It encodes CASSAGQVSTDTQYF.

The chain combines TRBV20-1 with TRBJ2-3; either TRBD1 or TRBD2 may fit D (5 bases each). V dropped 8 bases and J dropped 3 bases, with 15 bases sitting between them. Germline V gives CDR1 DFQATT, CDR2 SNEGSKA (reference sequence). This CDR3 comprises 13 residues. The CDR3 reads CSPEGPKTDTQYF. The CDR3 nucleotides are TGCAGTCCAGAGGGACCAAAAACAGATACGCAGTATTTT.

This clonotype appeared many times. The CDR3 DNA is TGCGCCAGCAGTGCGGGGTTTGTCTCACATGGCTACACCTTC. This translates into CASSAGFVSHGYTF. This sequence joins TRBV5-1 and TRBJ1-2; D gene unclear. CDR3 length: 14 residues. The germline CDR1 and CDR2 sequences are SGHRS and YFSETQ. V was pared by 5 bases and J by 6 bases, with 17 bases between. Combining the CDR3 with reference TRBV5-1 and TRBJ1-2 gives the whole variable domain KAGVTQTPRYLIKTRGQQVTLSCSPISGHRSVSWYQQTPGQGLQFLFEYFSETQRNKGNFPGRFSGRQFSNSRSEMNVSTLELGDSALYLCASSAGFVSHGYTFGSGTRLTVV.

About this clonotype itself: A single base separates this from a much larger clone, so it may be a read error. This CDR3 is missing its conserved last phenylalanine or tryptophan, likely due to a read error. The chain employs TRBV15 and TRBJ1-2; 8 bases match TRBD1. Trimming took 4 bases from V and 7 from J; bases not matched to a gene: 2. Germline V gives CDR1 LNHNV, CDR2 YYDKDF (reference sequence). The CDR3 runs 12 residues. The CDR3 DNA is TGTGCCACCAGCAAGGACAGGGTTGGCTACACCGTC. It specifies CATSKDRVGYTV.

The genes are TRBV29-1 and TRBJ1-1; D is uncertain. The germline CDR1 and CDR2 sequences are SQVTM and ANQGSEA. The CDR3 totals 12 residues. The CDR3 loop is CSELTAYTEAFF. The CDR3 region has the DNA TGCAGTGAACTAACAGCCTACACTGAAGCTTTCTTT.

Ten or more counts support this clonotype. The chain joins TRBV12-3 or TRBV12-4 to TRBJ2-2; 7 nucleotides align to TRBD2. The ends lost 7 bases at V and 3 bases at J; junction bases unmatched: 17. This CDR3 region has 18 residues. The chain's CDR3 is CASTKLLLDAGDTGELFF. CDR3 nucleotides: TGTGCCAGCACCAAACTATTACTGGATGCGGGGGACACCGGGGAGCTGTTTTTT.

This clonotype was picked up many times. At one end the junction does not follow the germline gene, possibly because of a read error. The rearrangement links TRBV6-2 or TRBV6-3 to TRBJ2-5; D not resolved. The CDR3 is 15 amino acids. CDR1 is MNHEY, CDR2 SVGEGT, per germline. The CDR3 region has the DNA TGTGCCAGCAGTTACGAAAGACCCCCACAAGGGACCCAGTACTTC. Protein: CASSYERPPQGTQYF.

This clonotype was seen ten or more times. The CDR3 DNA reads as TGTGCCAGCAGCCCCCCGGGACAGGGGACTGAAGCTTTCTTT. Its translation is CASSPPGQGTEAFF. The chain has TRBV5-6 and TRBJ1-1, with 10 bases aligning to TRBD1. V dropped 4 bases and J dropped 5; count of bases not matched to a gene: 5. The V gene's germline CDR1 is SGHDT and CDR2 YYEEEE. The CDR3 covers 14 residues.

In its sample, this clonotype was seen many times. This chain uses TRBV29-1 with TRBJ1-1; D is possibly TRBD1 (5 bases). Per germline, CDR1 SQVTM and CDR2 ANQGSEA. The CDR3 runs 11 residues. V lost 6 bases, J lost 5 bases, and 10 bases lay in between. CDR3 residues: CSVSRETEAFF. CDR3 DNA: TGCAGCGTGAGCAGGGAGACTGAAGCTTTCTTT. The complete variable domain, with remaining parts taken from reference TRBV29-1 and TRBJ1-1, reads SAVISQKPSRDICQRGTSLTIQCQVDSQVTMMFWYRQQPGQSLTLIATANQGSEATYESGFVIDKFPISRPNLTFSTLTVSNMSPEDSSIYLCSVSRETEAFFGQGTRLTVV.

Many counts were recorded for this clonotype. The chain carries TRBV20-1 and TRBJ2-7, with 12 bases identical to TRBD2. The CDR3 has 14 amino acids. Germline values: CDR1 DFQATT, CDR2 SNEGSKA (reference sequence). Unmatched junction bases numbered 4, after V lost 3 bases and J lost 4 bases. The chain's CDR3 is CSASASGRGYEQYF. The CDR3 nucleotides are TGCAGTGCTAGTGCTAGCGGGAGGGGGTACGAGCAGTACTTC.

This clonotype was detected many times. The CDR3 protein is CASSLGQGYNEQFF. The CDR3 region has the DNA TGCGCCAGCAGCTTGGGACAGGGTTACAATGAGCAGTTCTTC. The chain has TRBV5-1 and TRBJ2-1, with 7 positions matching TRBD1. The ends lost 0 bases at V and 4 bases at J; junction bases unmatched: 1. Looked up from germline, CDR1 is SGHRS and CDR2 is YFSETQ. This CDR3 spans 14 amino acids.

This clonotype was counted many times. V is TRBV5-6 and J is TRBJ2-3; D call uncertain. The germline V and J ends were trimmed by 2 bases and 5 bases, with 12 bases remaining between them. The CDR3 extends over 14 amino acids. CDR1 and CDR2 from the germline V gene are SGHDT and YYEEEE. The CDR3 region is CASSLGRLLDTQYF. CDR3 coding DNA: TGTGCCAGCAGCTTAGGTCGATTATTAGATACGCAGTATTTT.

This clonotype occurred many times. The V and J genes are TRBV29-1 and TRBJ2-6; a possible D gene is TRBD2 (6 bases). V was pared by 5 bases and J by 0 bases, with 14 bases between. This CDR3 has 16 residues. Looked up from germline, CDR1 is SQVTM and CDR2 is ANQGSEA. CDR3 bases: TGCAGCGTTATTGAGTGGGACTCCTCTGGGGCCAACGTCCTGACTTTC. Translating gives CSVIEWDSSGANVLTF.

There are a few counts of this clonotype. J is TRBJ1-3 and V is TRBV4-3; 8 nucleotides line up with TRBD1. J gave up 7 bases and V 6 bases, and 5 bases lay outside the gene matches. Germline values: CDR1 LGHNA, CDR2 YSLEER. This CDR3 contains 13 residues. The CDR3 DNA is TGCGCCAGCAGTCAGGACAGGGAGAACACCATATATTTT. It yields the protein CASSQDRENTIYF.

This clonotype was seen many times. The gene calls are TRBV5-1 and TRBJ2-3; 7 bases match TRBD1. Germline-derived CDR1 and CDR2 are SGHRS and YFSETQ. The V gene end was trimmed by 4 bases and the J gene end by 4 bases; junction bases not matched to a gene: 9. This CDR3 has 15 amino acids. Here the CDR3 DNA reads TGCGCCAGCAGCCGGGACAGACAGGGCGCAGATACGCAGTATTTT. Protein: CASSRDRQGADTQYF.

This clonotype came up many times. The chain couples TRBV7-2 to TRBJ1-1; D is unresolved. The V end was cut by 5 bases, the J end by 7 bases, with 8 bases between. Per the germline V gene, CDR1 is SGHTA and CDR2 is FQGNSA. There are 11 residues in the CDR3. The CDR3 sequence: CASSLRFEAFF. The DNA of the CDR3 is TGTGCCAGCAGCCTTCGGTTTGAAGCTTTCTTT.

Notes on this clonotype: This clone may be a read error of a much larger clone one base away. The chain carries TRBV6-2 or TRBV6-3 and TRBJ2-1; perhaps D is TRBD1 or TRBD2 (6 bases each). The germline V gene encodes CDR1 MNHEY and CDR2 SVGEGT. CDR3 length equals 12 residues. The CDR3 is CDTTKGGDLQFF. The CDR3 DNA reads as TGTGACACCACTAAGGGGGGAGACTTACAGTTCTTC.

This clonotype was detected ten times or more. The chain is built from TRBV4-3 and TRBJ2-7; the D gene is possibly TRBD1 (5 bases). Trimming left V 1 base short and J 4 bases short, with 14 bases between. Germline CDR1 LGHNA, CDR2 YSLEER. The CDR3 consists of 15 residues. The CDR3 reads CASSQVAQVGYEQYF. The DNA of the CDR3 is TGCGCCAGCAGCCAAGTTGCACAGGTAGGGTACGAGCAGTACTTC.

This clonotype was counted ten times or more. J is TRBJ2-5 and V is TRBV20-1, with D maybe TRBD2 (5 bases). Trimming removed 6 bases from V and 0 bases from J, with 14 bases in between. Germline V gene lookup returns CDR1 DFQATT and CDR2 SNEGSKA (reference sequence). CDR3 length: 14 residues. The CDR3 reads CSAKGGLNQETQYF. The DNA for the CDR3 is TGCAGTGCCAAAGGAGGCCTAAACCAAGAGACCCAGTACTTC.

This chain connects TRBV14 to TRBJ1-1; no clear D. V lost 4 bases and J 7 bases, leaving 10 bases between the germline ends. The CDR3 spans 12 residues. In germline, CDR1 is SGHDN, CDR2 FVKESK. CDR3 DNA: TGTGCCAGCAGCCTTGCCGGAGATGAAGCTTTCTTT. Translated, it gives CASSLAGDEAFF.

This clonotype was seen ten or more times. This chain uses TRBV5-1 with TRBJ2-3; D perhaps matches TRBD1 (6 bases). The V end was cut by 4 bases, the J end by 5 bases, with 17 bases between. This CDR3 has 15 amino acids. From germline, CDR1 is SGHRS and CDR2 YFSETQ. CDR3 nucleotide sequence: TGCGCCAGCAGCGAAGATGGCAGGGGTGAAGATACGCAGTATTTT. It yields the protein CASSEDGRGEDTQYF.

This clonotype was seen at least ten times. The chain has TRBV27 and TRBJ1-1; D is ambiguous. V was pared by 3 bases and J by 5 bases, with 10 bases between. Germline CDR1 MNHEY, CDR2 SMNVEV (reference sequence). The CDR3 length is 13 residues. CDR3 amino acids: CASSFGRTTEAFF. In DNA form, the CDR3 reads TGTGCCAGCAGTTTCGGAAGGACTACTGAAGCTTTCTTT.

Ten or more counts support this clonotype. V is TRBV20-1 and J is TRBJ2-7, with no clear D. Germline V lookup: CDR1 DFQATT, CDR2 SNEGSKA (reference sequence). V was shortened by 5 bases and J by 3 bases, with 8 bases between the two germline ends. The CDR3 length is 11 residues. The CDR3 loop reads CSARHSYEQYF. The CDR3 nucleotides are TGCAGTGCTCGACACAGCTACGAGCAGTACTTC.